Listed below are T cell receptor beta chains from one sample, sequenced in a study of glioma-infiltrating T cells after dendritic cell vaccination. Sequencing used immunoSEQ multiplex PCR; TCRdb keeps in-frame clones, though not all of them. The sample includes tens of thousands of clones, roughly 87% of them seen just once. Sequencing used blood, obtained before dendritic cell vaccination. These receptors all come from a human donor with glioblastoma. Each CDR3 is given without its conserved first and last residue.

j_call: TRBJ2-2; cdr3_length: 13; v_call: TRBV7-2; cdr3_aa: ASPGGAGNTGELF
j_call: TRBJ2-1; cdr3_length: 12; v_call: TRBV5-4; cdr3_aa: ASSFSGTYNEQF
j_call: TRBJ1-2; cdr3_length: 14; v_call: TRBV27; cdr3_aa: ASSFGVVRGNYGYT
j_call: TRBJ1-1; cdr3_length: 11; v_call: TRBV6-6; cdr3_aa: ASSYPQDTEAF
j_call: TRBJ2-7; cdr3_length: 13; v_call: TRBV5-1; cdr3_aa: ASSLVGASGPQQY
j_call: TRBJ2-3; cdr3_length: 14; v_call: TRBV6-1; cdr3_aa: ASSESGSGGGITQY
j_call: TRBJ1-2; cdr3_length: 13; v_call: TRBV13; cdr3_aa: ASSERQGSRYGYT
j_call: TRBJ2-2; cdr3_length: 11; v_call: TRBV19; cdr3_aa: ASSIGTGGELF
j_call: TRBJ2-3; cdr3_length: 10; v_call: TRBV5-1; cdr3_aa: ASSLAADTQY
j_call: TRBJ2-2; cdr3_length: 15; v_call: TRBV5-1; cdr3_aa: ASSLVARGSNTGELF
j_call: TRBJ1-3; cdr3_length: 11; v_call: TRBV7-8; cdr3_aa: ASSWGAGNTIY
j_call: TRBJ2-2; cdr3_length: 15; v_call: TRBV5-4; cdr3_aa: ASRAWRATSGTGELF
j_call: TRBJ2-3; cdr3_length: 11; v_call: TRBV10-3; cdr3_aa: AISQGSTDTQY
j_call: TRBJ2-2; cdr3_length: 12; v_call: TRBV10-3; cdr3_aa: AIKSGVNTGELF
j_call: TRBJ2-2; cdr3_length: 14; v_call: TRBV5-1; cdr3_aa: ASSQGQGSNTGELF
j_call: TRBJ2-1; cdr3_length: 13; v_call: TRBV5-1; cdr3_aa: ASSFGGASYNEQF
j_call: TRBJ2-1; cdr3_length: 15; v_call: TRBV4-2; cdr3_aa: ASSQVSGGPYYNEQF
j_call: TRBJ2-6; cdr3_length: 13; v_call: TRBV5-1; cdr3_aa: ASSFNPSGANVLT
j_call: TRBJ2-1; cdr3_length: 14; v_call: TRBV5-1; cdr3_aa: ASSLARGISVNEQF
j_call: TRBJ2-3; cdr3_length: 14; v_call: TRBV6-1; cdr3_aa: ASSELASGRWDTQY
j_call: NA; cdr3_length: 13; v_call: TRBV4-2; cdr3_aa: ASSLRDREDNEQF
j_call: TRBJ1-2; cdr3_length: 14; v_call: TRBV28; cdr3_aa: ASSSPGGLLSGGYT
j_call: TRBJ2-1; cdr3_length: 13; v_call: TRBV18; cdr3_aa: ASSPTGLVGDEQF
j_call: TRBJ2-3; cdr3_length: 13; v_call: TRBV18; cdr3_aa: ASSPTGLTGDTQY
j_call: TRBJ1-4; cdr3_length: 13; v_call: TRBV28; cdr3_aa: ASSGGTATNEKLF
j_call: TRBJ2-6; cdr3_length: 18; v_call: TRBV4-1; cdr3_aa: ASSQDRIGGGTSGANVLT
j_call: TRBJ1-3; cdr3_length: 14; v_call: TRBV6-5; cdr3_aa: ASSLTTGSLGNTIY
j_call: TRBJ1-2; cdr3_length: 14; v_call: TRBV7-9; cdr3_aa: ASSLQGREGNYGYT
j_call: TRBJ2-1; cdr3_length: 17; v_call: TRBV21-1; cdr3_aa: ASSKPGLPFGCSYNEQF
j_call: TRBJ2-3; cdr3_length: 15; v_call: TRBV5-4; cdr3_aa: ASSLGGAGGGTDTQY
j_call: TRBJ2-1; cdr3_length: 13; v_call: TRBV7-9; cdr3_aa: ASTPKAAAYNEQF
j_call: TRBJ2-5; cdr3_length: 12; v_call: TRBV19; cdr3_aa: ASSLRRAQETQY
j_call: TRBJ2-3; cdr3_length: 13; v_call: TRBV5-4; cdr3_aa: ASSLGTGGVGTQY
j_call: TRBJ1-6; cdr3_length: 13; v_call: TRBV12-5; cdr3_aa: ASGFTGTGDSPLH
j_call: TRBJ1-2; cdr3_length: 14; v_call: TRBV11-2; cdr3_aa: ASSLDRQGVSYGYT
j_call: TRBJ2-1; cdr3_length: 13; v_call: TRBV6-1; cdr3_aa: ASSELKRSYNEQF
j_call: TRBJ1-6; cdr3_length: 14; v_call: TRBV5-1; cdr3_aa: ASSSDREIPNSPLH
j_call: TRBJ2-1; cdr3_length: 15; v_call: TRBV11-2; cdr3_aa: ASSSNQGLVSYNEQF
j_call: TRBJ1-6; cdr3_length: 15; v_call: TRBV5-6; cdr3_aa: ASSSRRRERGRPPLH
j_call: TRBJ1-4; cdr3_length: 13; v_call: TRBV2; cdr3_aa: ASSAAGHPNEKLF
j_call: TRBJ1-1; cdr3_length: 13; v_call: TRBV27; cdr3_aa: ASSKPTGGNTEAF
j_call: TRBJ2-2; cdr3_length: 14; v_call: TRBV27; cdr3_aa: ASSLSSSLVTGELF
j_call: TRBJ1-2; cdr3_length: 11; v_call: TRBV18; cdr3_aa: ASSPGQGGGYT
j_call: TRBJ1-1; cdr3_length: 12; v_call: TRBV10-3; cdr3_aa: AITAGQGTTEAF
j_call: TRBJ2-7; cdr3_length: 13; v_call: TRBV27; cdr3_aa: ASSLGLAGVYEQY
j_call: TRBJ1-1; cdr3_length: 13; v_call: TRBV29-1; cdr3_aa: STEEGQGVNTEAF
j_call: TRBJ2-1; cdr3_length: 15; v_call: TRBV7-3; cdr3_aa: ASSLNSVAGGPGEQF
j_call: TRBJ2-3; cdr3_length: 12; v_call: TRBV2; cdr3_aa: ASTSGFSTDTQY
j_call: TRBJ2-1; cdr3_length: 16; v_call: TRBV4-2; cdr3_aa: ASSQVVAGEMSYNEQF
j_call: TRBJ1-3; cdr3_length: 13; v_call: TRBV10-2; cdr3_aa: ASRDRDGSGNTIY
j_call: TRBJ2-2; cdr3_length: 10; v_call: TRBV7-2; cdr3_aa: ASTRFTGELF
j_call: TRBJ2-2; cdr3_length: 13; v_call: TRBV7-2; cdr3_aa: ASSIAGGVPGELF
j_call: TRBJ2-7; cdr3_length: 11; v_call: TRBV28; cdr3_aa: ASIRRETYEQY